This T cell receptor (beta chain) was identified in a study of metastatic and nonmetastatic thyroid tumors. Study-wide context: Repertoire comparisons spanned blood and tumor or nodule tissue from malignant and benign thyroid patients.

The sample holds many counts of this clone. Its target is unknown. Per the original methods: A papillary thyroid cancer distant-metastasis classifier was built from CDR3 differences across clinicopathological groups. Using MiXCR, TCRdb re-called clones from the PCR reads. The V and J calls here are based on TCRdb, not the publication. The table has more than 90,000 clones, 10% to 15% seen once. J gave up 6 bases and V 2 bases, and 16 bases lay outside the gene matches. Germline values: CDR1 SGDLS, CDR2 YYNGEE. The CDR3 sequence is 17 residues long. Study-level findings and limits: Benign nodules were reported to have significantly lower TCR beta diversity than malignant thyroid tumors, in blood and tumor.

Thyroid surgery had not been preceded by any treatment in any patient. This receptor was taken from a female donor with papillary thyroid cancer or a benign thyroid nodule (not recorded which). Some clones in this sample may be carry-over from other donors' samples. V gene TRBV9 combines with J gene TRBJ2-7, with 8 bases fitting TRBD1. The specimen sequenced was blood. CDR3 sequence reads: CASSVSVPGGGAGEQYF. The DNA for the CDR3 is TGTGCCAGCAGCGTTTCCGTTCCAGGGGGCGGGGCTGGCGAGCAGTACTTC.